This TCR beta chain comes out of a study of beta chain features in type 1 diabetes. Study observations and caveats: TCRB CDR3s from Type 1 diabetes patients were moderately but significantly shorter in all four CD4+ subsets. Whether TCRB rearrangement is influenced by HLA type was left unresolved in this analysis.

The investigators reverse transcribed all of the isolated RNA, so they sequenced expressed TCRB transcripts. Only in-frame clones appear in the TCRdb table, and some are missing; sequencing was by immunoSEQ multiplex PCR. The sample has 150,000 to 180,000 clones, around a tenth seen once. This clone was observed a few times. The antigen remains undetermined. The V and J ends lost 4 bases and 5 bases respectively, with 21 bases between them. Germline V gene data show CDR1 as SGHNT and CDR2 as YYREEE (reference sequence). CDR3 length: 16 amino acids. One heparinised draw, averaging roughly 110 mL, was taken per donor. Based on CD45RO/CCR7/CD25/CD127/CD95/CD27, CD4+ regulatory, stem cell-like memory, naive and central memory cells were sorted. All sorted populations exceeded 95% purity.

This TCR derives from a man aged 25-45 years with type 1 diabetes. The chain joins TRBV5-4 to TRBJ2-5; maybe TRBD2 (5 bases). The sample comprised central memory CD4+ T cells from blood. The CDR3 sequence is CASSPTASRGRETQYF. The CDR3 region has the DNA TGTGCCAGCAGCCCGACCGCTAGCCGAGGAAGGGAGACCCAGTACTTC.